The 21 T cell receptor beta chains presented below share a single source sample, sequenced in a study of blood T cell repertoires in COVID-19 (dated by TCRdb to 2020 to 2022). Library preparation was by the immunoSEQ multiplex PCR assay. The source is immuneACCESS, and TCRdb retained only in-frame sequences with V and J called. Part of the clones is not carried over; for the studies checked, unresolved V genes explain less than half of this, and the remainder is unexplained. The sample table records around 250,000 clones; approximately 86% of these occur just once. The ten largest clones represent 6% to 9% of the sample. Sequencing input: peripheral blood. These receptors were collected from a woman between 65 and 79 years old with active or convalescent COVID-19.

J is TRBJ1-6 and V is TRBV7-9, with TRBD1 matching over 7 bases. Germline assignment: CDR1 SEHNR and CDR2 FQNEAQ (reference sequence). V lost 7 bases to trimming and J lost 7 bases; unmatched junction nucleotides: 4. The CDR3 is made up of 13 amino acids. CDR3 loop: CASTPGQNSPLHF. The CDR3 region has the DNA TGTGCCAGCACCCCGGGACAGAATTCACCCCTCCACTTT.

This clone was picked up a small number of times. This chain connects TRBV6-5 to TRBJ2-1; D is unclear. Trimming took off 7 bases at V and 6 bases at J, with 10 bases between the two ends. Germline assignment: CDR1 MNHEY and CDR2 SVGAGI. This CDR3 is 12 amino acids long. The CDR3 sequence is CASKRLGNEQFF. The CDR3 DNA is TGTGCCAGCAAGAGGTTAGGCAATGAGCAGTTCTTC.

The chain recombines TRBV4-3 with TRBJ1-3; no reliable D call. V lost 0 bases and J 0 bases, leaving 6 bases between the germline ends. This CDR3 is built from 15 residues. Germline V CDR1 and CDR2: LGHNA, YSLEER. The CDR3 loop reads CASSQDAGSGNTIYF. CDR3 nucleotide sequence: TGCGCCAGCAGCCAAGATGCAGGCTCTGGAAACACCATATATTTT.

The chain has TRBV4-3 and TRBJ2-1, with 8 bases fitting TRBD2. This CDR3 contains 15 residues. The V gene end was trimmed by 4 bases and the J gene end by 9 bases; junction bases not matched to a gene: 11. Per the germline V gene, CDR1 is LGHNA and CDR2 is YSLEER. CDR3 sequence reads: CASSLSGSGRGEQFF. The CDR3 nucleotides read TGCGCCAGCAGCCTGAGCGGGAGCGGAAGGGGTGAGCAGTTCTTC.

The chain is built from TRBV11-2 and TRBJ1-3; possible D gene TRBD1, 5 bases. CDR1 SGHAT and CDR2 FQNNGV come from the germline V gene. V lost 1 base, J lost 0 bases, and 7 bases lay in between. CDR3 length: 15 residues. Here the CDR3 DNA reads TGTGCCAGCAGCTTAGGGGGGGTCTCTGGAAACACCATATATTTT. It yields the protein CASSLGGVSGNTIYF.

In DNA, the CDR3 is TGTGCCAGGGCCCTCTTGTCCCAGGGGGGATCCTACGAGCAGTACTTC. Its translation: CARALLSQGGSYEQYF. The chain is built from TRBV9 and TRBJ2-7; TRBD1 is a possible D gene (7 bases). Germline values: CDR1 SGDLS, CDR2 YYNGEE. Trimming took off 8 bases at V and 1 base at J, with 22 bases between the two ends. The CDR3 contains 16 residues.

The chain employs TRBV25-1 and TRBJ1-1; D not resolved. Looked up from germline, CDR1 is MGHDK and CDR2 is SYGVNS. V lost 3 bases to trimming and J lost 5 bases, with 10 bases between them. The CDR3 runs 13 residues. CDR3 amino acids: CASSDRPGTEAFF. For the CDR3, the DNA is TGTGCCAGCAGTGATCGTCCGGGAACTGAAGCTTTCTTT.

V is TRBV6-5 and J is TRBJ1-6, with 11 bases matching TRBD1. This CDR3 is 14 amino acids long. Looked up from germline, CDR1 is MNHEY and CDR2 is SVGAGI. After removal of 7 bases from V and 9 bases from J, the junction contained 5 bases not matched to a gene. Here the CDR3 DNA reads TGTGCCAGCAACCGGGACAGGGGGGTTTCACCCCTCCACTTT. Translating gives CASNRDRGVSPLHF.

The chain employs TRBV11-2 and TRBJ2-1; D is possibly TRBD1 (5 bases). The CDR3 extends over 15 amino acids. Germline V gene sequence: CDR1 SGHAT, CDR2 FQNNGV. Trimming shortened V by 1 base and J by 7 bases, and 14 bases separated the two germline ends. This CDR3 reads CASSLGRRAVNEQFF. The CDR3 coding sequence is TGTGCCAGCAGCTTAGGGCGCAGGGCTGTAAATGAGCAGTTCTTC.

This rearrangement joins TRBV24-1 to TRBJ1-2; no reliable D call. Trimming removed 4 bases at V and 4 bases at J, with 12 bases between. The CDR3 runs 14 residues. Germline V CDR1 and CDR2: KGHDR, SFDVKD. Here the CDR3 DNA reads TGTGCCACCAGTGACCCGACACGCCGCTATGGCTACACCTTC. As protein: CATSDPTRRYGYTF.

The chain carries TRBV25-1 and TRBJ2-7, with 7 positions matching TRBD2. The CDR3 has 16 residues. The germline V gene encodes CDR1 MGHDK and CDR2 SYGVNS. V shed 6 bases and J 0 bases; nucleotides not matched to a gene: 11. The CDR3 DNA reads TGTGCCAGCAGGCAACCGTCTAGCGGAGGCTCCTACGAGCAGTACTTC. As protein: CASRQPSSGGSYEQYF.

The chain carries TRBV5-5 and TRBJ1-1; D is unresolved. V lost 5 bases to trimming and J lost 6 bases, with 17 bases between them. There are 14 residues in the CDR3. Germline V CDR1 and CDR2: SGHKS, YYEKEE (reference sequence). The CDR3 nucleotides read TGTGCCAGCAGTCCGGACTCGATACGGGCTGAAGCTTTCTTT. It is translated as CASSPDSIRAEAFF.

This clone was observed a single time. DNA of the CDR3: TGTGCCAGCAGTTCGGGACAGGGAGTAACGAACACTGAAGCTTTCTTT. It codes for CASSSGQGVTNTEAFF. The genes are TRBV6-2 or TRBV6-3 and TRBJ1-1; 9 nucleotides match TRBD1. Germline V gene sequence: CDR1 MNHEY, CDR2 SVGEGT. The CDR3 consists of 16 residues. With 4 bases clipped from V and 1 base from J, the junction kept 7 bases outside the gene matches.

The CDR3 region is CASSRRVLGGQETQYF. DNA for the CDR3: TGTGCCAGCAGCCGCCGCGTATTAGGGGGCCAAGAGACCCAGTACTTC. The J gene is TRBJ2-5, the V gene TRBV7-2; tentatively, D is TRBD1 (6 bases). V was shortened by 5 bases and J by 1 base, with 17 bases between the two germline ends. The CDR3 consists of 16 residues. Germline lookup yields CDR1 SGHTA and CDR2 FQGNSA.

The chain has TRBV9 and TRBJ2-3; 7 bases line up with TRBD2. J gave up 0 bases and V 4 bases, and 5 bases lay outside the gene matches. CDR3 length equals 15 residues. CDR1 is SGDLS and CDR2 is YYNGEE in the germline V gene. The CDR3 loop reads CASSQGGVSTDTQYF. The CDR3, as DNA: TGTGCCAGCAGCCAGGGAGGGGTTAGCACAGATACGCAGTATTTT.

V is TRBV5-1 and J is TRBJ2-5; 7 bases are a match to TRBD1. Trimming took 0 bases from V and 3 from J; bases not matched to a gene: 8. The CDR3 runs 16 residues. The germline V gene has CDR1 SGHRS and CDR2 YFSETQ. CDR3 nucleotides: TGCGCCAGCAGCTTGGATGGTAGGGGGCCTGAAGAGACCCAGTACTTC. Its translation is CASSLDGRGPEETQYF.

The rearrangement links TRBV5-4 to TRBJ2-1; 8 bases align to TRBD2. The CDR3 runs to 14 residues. Germline V lookup: CDR1 SGHNT, CDR2 YYREEE (reference sequence). V gave up 3 bases and J gave up 7 bases; unmatched junction bases: 6. CDR3 region: CASSSGGGRNEQFF. CDR3 nucleotide sequence: TGTGCCAGCAGCTCCGGGGGGGGACGGAATGAGCAGTTCTTC.

This rearrangement joins TRBV2 to TRBJ2-3, with 10 positions matching TRBD1. With 5 bases clipped from V and 5 bases from J, the junction kept 1 base outside the gene matches. CDR3 length: 13 amino acids. Per germline, CDR1 SNHLY and CDR2 FYNNEI. The CDR3 region is CASSRTGGDTQYF. The CDR3 DNA follows: TGTGCCAGCAGTAGGACAGGGGGAGATACGCAGTATTTT.

CDR3 sequence (DNA): TGTGCCAGCAGTTCCACAGGGATAGATACGCAGTATTTT. Protein: CASSSTGIDTQYF. The rearrangement uses TRBV12-3 or TRBV12-4 and TRBJ2-3; D perhaps matches TRBD1 (6 bases). Trimming removed 4 bases at V and 5 bases at J, with 10 bases between. The CDR3 is 13 residues long.

This chain links TRBV10-1 with TRBJ2-7; D not resolved. The CDR3 has 13 residues. The V and J ends lost 6 bases and 3 bases respectively, with 12 bases between them. The germline V gene encodes CDR1 WNHNN and CDR2 SYGVQD (reference sequence). The CDR3 here is CASSDSILYEQYF. The CDR3 coding sequence is TGCGCCAGCAGCGACTCCATCCTCTACGAGCAGTACTTC.

This clone was seen a single time. This rearrangement joins TRBV10-2 to TRBJ2-1, with 7 bases identical to TRBD2. Germline V gives CDR1 WSHSY, CDR2 SAAADI. After removal of 7 bases from V and 2 bases from J, the junction contained 2 bases not matched to a gene. CDR3 length: 13 amino acids. CDR3 amino acids: CASKRGPYNEQFF. The CDR3, as DNA: TGCGCCAGCAAGCGGGGCCCCTACAATGAGCAGTTCTTC.